Following are 13 T cell receptor beta chains from one sample sequenced in a study of early T cells in non-severe SARS-CoV-2 infection. Using its own MiXCR run on the 5' RACE reads, TCRdb lists one record per CDR3 protein. The table shows about 77,000 distinct CDR3 sequences, with 7.5% to 10% occurring only once. The source material was whole blood. The source is an adult who was a healthcare worker with PCR-confirmed SARS-CoV-2 infection or an uninfected control (not recorded which).

This clonotype was observed many times. This chain links TRBV7-2 with TRBJ2-7, with D possibly being TRBD2 (6 bases). V was shortened by 1 base and J by 6 bases, with 22 bases between the two germline ends. CDR3 size: 17 residues. Germline V gives CDR1 SGHTA, CDR2 FQGNSA. Here the CDR3 DNA reads TGTGCCAGCAGCTTAGTAAAGTTAGGAGGGTACCTGGGCGAGCAGTACTTC. Translated, it gives CASSLVKLGGYLGEQYF. Complete variable domain (other parts from reference TRBV7-2 and TRBJ2-7): GAGVSQSPSNKVTEKGKDVELRCDPISGHTALYWYRQSLGQGLEFLIYFQGNSAPDKSGLPSDRFSAERTGGSVSTLTIQRTQQEDSAVYLCASSLVKLGGYLGEQYFGPGTRLTVT.

This clonotype was picked up many times. J is TRBJ1-3 and V is TRBV2; no definite D call. V was pared by 5 bases and J by 3 bases, with 11 bases between. The CDR3 loop spans 14 amino acids. The germline V gene has CDR1 SNHLY and CDR2 FYNNEI. The CDR3 region is CASSPRGFGNTIYF. CDR3 nucleotide sequence: TGTGCCAGCAGTCCCCGGGGATTTGGAAACACCATATATTTT.

This clonotype was seen a handful of times. The chain has TRBV9 and TRBJ2-7, with D maybe TRBD2 (6 bases). With 3 bases removed from V and 5 bases from J, the gap between germline ends came to 18 bases. Germline-derived CDR1 and CDR2 are SGDLS and YYNGEE. The CDR3 is 15 amino acids. As DNA, the CDR3 is TGTGCCAGCAGCGGCAGCGGGTACCTTGTAGACGAGCAGTACTTC. It yields the protein CASSGSGYLVDEQYF.

This clonotype was picked up many times. The rearrangement uses TRBV5-1 and TRBJ2-7; 7 bases agree with TRBD1. Germline V gene sequence: CDR1 SGHRS, CDR2 YFSETQ. This CDR3 contains 15 residues. After removal of 0 bases from V and 2 bases from J, the junction contained 5 bases not matched to a gene. CDR3 DNA: TGCGCCAGCAGCTTGGATTGGGACAGACCCTACGAGCAGTACTTC. It encodes CASSLDWDRPYEQYF.

The chain carries TRBV7-3 and TRBJ2-1; 8 bases match TRBD2. From germline, CDR1 is SGHTA and CDR2 FQGTGA. The V segment lost 4 bases and the J segment 6 bases; nucleotides outside the gene matches: 2. This CDR3 has 13 amino acids. The CDR3 reads CASSSSGSNEQFF. CDR3 DNA sequence: TGTGCCAGCAGCTCCAGCGGGAGCAATGAGCAGTTCTTC. Looking up the rest from reference TRBV7-3 and TRBJ2-1 gives the full variable domain: GAGVSQTPSNKVTEKGKYVELRCDPISGHTALYWYRQSLGQGPEFLIYFQGTGAADDSGLPNDRFFAVRPEGSVSTLKIQRTERGDSAVYLCASSSSGSNEQFFGPGTRLTVL.

Ten or more counts support this clonotype. V usage is TRBV6-4 and J usage is TRBJ2-7; the D gene is possibly TRBD2 (8 bases). The CDR3 has 20 amino acids. Trimming pared 6 bases from V and 7 bases from J, leaving 37 bases between. The V gene's germline CDR1 is MRHNA and CDR2 SNTAGT. The CDR3 bases are TGTGCCAGCAGGCCACGCCGGGACAGAGAGACTAGCGAGCCTGGCGGGGAGCAGTACTTC. This gives the protein CASRPRRDRETSEPGGEQYF.

This clonotype has a handful of counts. The J gene is TRBJ1-1, the V gene TRBV6-5; TRBD1 is a possible D gene (5 bases). Per the germline V gene, CDR1 is MNHEY and CDR2 is SVGAGI. The CDR3 runs to 11 residues. V lost 6 bases and J 11 bases, leaving 13 bases between the germline ends. The CDR3 loop is CASRRGLAAFF. The DNA for the CDR3 is TGTGCCAGCAGGAGGGGCCTGGCGGCTTTCTTT.

This clonotype has only a few counts. The rearrangement joins TRBV16 to TRBJ2-1; 15 bases match TRBD2. CDR3 length: 19 amino acids. Trimming removed 1 base from V and 6 bases from J; junction bases left unmatched: 10. Germline V CDR1 and CDR2: KGHSY, FQNENV. Written as DNA, the CDR3 is TGTGCCAGCAGCCAATGGGGCCAGCCGGGACTAGCGGGAGGCAATGAGCAGTTCTTC. This codes for CASSQWGQPGLAGGNEQFF.

The chain uses TRBV19 and TRBJ1-1; D ambiguous. The CDR3 is 14 residues long. Trimming pared 5 bases from V and 0 bases from J, leaving 10 bases between. Looked up from germline, CDR1 is LNHDA and CDR2 is SQIVND (reference sequence). Here the CDR3 reads CASSAVYMNTEAFF. Written as DNA, the CDR3 is TGTGCCAGTAGTGCTGTGTACATGAACACTGAAGCTTTCTTT. The whole variable domain, remainder taken from reference TRBV19 and TRBJ1-1, is DGGITQSPKYLFRKEGQNVTLSCEQNLNHDAMYWYRQDPGQGLRLIYYSQIVNDFQKGDIAEGYSVSREKKESFPLTVTSAQKNPTAFYLCASSAVYMNTEAFFGQGTRLTVV.

The table lists this clonotype with many counts. The chain recombines TRBV5-1 with TRBJ2-5, with D perhaps TRBD1 (5 bases). Germline V gives CDR1 SGHRS, CDR2 YFSETQ. V lost 0 bases and J lost 2, with 11 bases in between. This CDR3 has 15 residues. The CDR3 region is CASSLGLTGQETQYF. The CDR3 nucleotides read TGCGCCAGCAGCTTGGGACTTACAGGACAAGAGACCCAGTACTTC. Combining the CDR3 with reference TRBV5-1 and TRBJ2-5 gives the whole variable domain KAGVTQTPRYLIKTRGQQVTLSCSPISGHRSVSWYQQTPGQGLQFLFEYFSETQRNKGNFPGRFSGRQFSNSRSEMNVSTLELGDSALYLCASSLGLTGQETQYFGPGTRLLVL.

This chain links TRBV11-1 with TRBJ2-7, with a tentative D call TRBD1 (8 bases). The CDR3 covers 13 residues. With 6 bases removed from V and 2 bases from J, the gap between germline ends came to 11 bases. Germline CDR1 is SGHAT and CDR2 is FQDESV (reference sequence). The CDR3 is CASRQGGPYEQYF. The DNA for the CDR3 is TGTGCCAGCAGACAGGGGGGGCCCTACGAGCAGTACTTC.

In this sample, this clonotype turned up many times. J is TRBJ2-7 and V is TRBV25-1; D is undetermined. The germline V and J ends were trimmed by 4 bases and 6 bases, with 7 bases remaining between them. Germline CDR1 MGHDK, CDR2 SYGVNS. This CDR3 region has 11 residues. The CDR3 region is CASSGTVEQYF. The CDR3 DNA reads TGTGCCAGCAGTGGGACGGTCGAGCAGTACTTC.

V usage is TRBV4-2 and J usage is TRBJ2-2; TRBD1 might be the D (6 bases). With 0 bases removed from V and 5 bases from J, the gap between germline ends came to 13 bases. The CDR3 is made up of 16 amino acids. Per germline, CDR1 LGHNA and CDR2 YNFKEQ. CDR3 sequence reads: CASSQDGVGGTGELFF. The CDR3 DNA follows: TGTGCCAGCAGCCAAGATGGTGTAGGGGGTACCGGGGAGCTGTTTTTT.